The clone carrying this T cell receptor (beta chain) was seen only a few times. Its specificity is not known. Germline CDR1 reads MGHRA; CDR2 reads YSYEKL. CDR3 length equals 15 residues. V was clipped by 4 bases and J by 5 bases; unmatched bases: 6. This entry belongs to a study of T-cell reconstitution after alpha-beta-depleted transplantation in children. Study-level findings and limits: Newly produced T cells mostly provided counts and TCRbeta diversity after one year, as hyperexpanded clones declined. Some patients showed high day-60 TCRbeta diversity, which derived from surviving recipient T cells and thymic progenitors. Several hundred graft clones that had expanded were reportedly the source of alpha-beta T cells about two months after transplant.

Preparation of the TCRbeta library used unique molecular identifiers. One entry per CDR3 protein results from TCRdb running MiXCR on the PCR reads. This table has approximately 47,000 distinct CDR3 sequences, 52% appearing once. The rearrangement links TRBV4-1 to TRBJ2-5, with 11 bases that match TRBD2. The clonotype originates from a boy under two years old with SCID, due to receive a stem cell transplant. Here the sequenced sample was peripheral blood, taken before TCRalphabeta/CD19-depleted stem cell transplant. The CDR3 region has the DNA TGCGCCAGCAGCCGTAGCGGGGGGGCCCTCGAGACCCAGTACTTC. Residues: CASSRSGGALETQYF.